One and the same sample provided the 21 T cell receptor beta chains below, sequenced in a study of blood T cell repertoires in COVID-19. The assay was immunoSEQ multiplex PCR, and TCRdb's table has in-frame clones only and misses some. The profile shows about 170,000 clones, 84% of them singletons. Input material: peripheral blood. All receptors come from a man between 40 and 49 years old who had recovered from COVID-19.

The rearrangement uses TRBV6-2 or TRBV6-3 and TRBJ1-2, with D uncertain. Trimming cost V 7 bases and J 1 base, with 10 bases left between them. The CDR3 loop spans 13 amino acids. Germline-derived CDR1 and CDR2 are MNHEY and SVGEGT. CDR3 DNA sequence: TGTGCCAGCATCCCGGGAGATAACTATGGCTACACCTTC. Amino acid sequence: CASIPGDNYGYTF.

On this clone: Within the sample, other DNA sequences also encode this same CDR3. The CDR3 sequence: CASSSGDGYTF. The CDR3 DNA reads as TGTGCCAGCAGTTCGGGGGATGGCTACACCTTC. The V and J genes are TRBV12-3 or TRBV12-4 and TRBJ1-2, with D tentatively TRBD1 (5 bases). This CDR3 is built from 11 residues. Trimming stripped 4 bases from V and 6 bases from J, with 6 bases between.

This sequence joins TRBV6-2 or TRBV6-3 and TRBJ1-2; D remains ambiguous. The ends were cut back, 2 bases at V and 4 bases at J, with 8 bases in the middle. Germline CDR1 and CDR2: MNHEY and SVGEGT. The CDR3 totals 13 residues. CDR3: CASSYDNIYGYTF. For the CDR3, the DNA is TGTGCCAGCAGTTACGACAATATCTATGGCTACACCTTC.

The chain joins TRBV4-2 to TRBJ2-1, with D possibly matching TRBD2 (5 bases). Trimming took off 3 bases at V and 2 bases at J, with 8 bases between the two ends. The germline gives CDR1 LGHNA, CDR2 YNFKEQ. The CDR3 totals 14 residues. CDR3 nucleotides: TGTGCCAGCAGCCAGGAGGTCCCCTACAATGAGCAGTTCTTC. It codes for CASSQEVPYNEQFF.

The chain has TRBV7-2 and TRBJ2-3; 7 nucleotides agree with TRBD1. The CDR3 is 17 amino acids. Germline V gene lookup returns CDR1 SGHTA and CDR2 FQGNSA. Unmatched junction bases numbered 15, after V lost 5 bases and J lost 4 bases. CDR3 nucleotides: TGTGCCAGCAGCGGGACAGTACTTAGAACACTATCAGATACGCAGTATTTT. It translates to CASSGTVLRTLSDTQYF.

This clone has just a few counts. The CDR3 DNA reads as TGTGCCATCAGCCCTCGCAGGGATCAGCCCCAGCATTTT. Protein sequence: CAISPRRDQPQHF. J is TRBJ1-5 and V is TRBV10-3, with D possibly being TRBD1 (5 bases). Germline V gives CDR1 ENHRY, CDR2 SYGVKD. Trimming pared 6 bases from V and 5 bases from J, leaving 11 bases between. This CDR3 is built from 13 residues.

The V call is TRBV9, the J call TRBJ2-3; D may be TRBD1 (5 bases). The length of the CDR3 is 14 residues. Germline V lookup: CDR1 SGDLS, CDR2 YYNGEE. V was shortened by 4 bases and J by 4 bases, with 13 bases between the two germline ends. CDR3: CASSQGQDADTQYF. The CDR3 region has the DNA TGTGCCAGCAGCCAAGGACAAGACGCAGATACGCAGTATTTT. Full variable domain (remainder filled in from reference TRBV9 and TRBJ2-3): DSGVTQTPKHLITATGQRVTLRCSPRSGDLSVYWYQQSLDQGLQFLIQYYNGEERAKGNILERFSAQQFPDLHSELNLSSLELGDSALYFCASSQGQDADTQYFGPGTRLTVL.

A note on this clone: This may stem from a read error, because a much larger clone lies one nucleotide away. The V call is TRBV6-5, the J call TRBJ2-2, with 8 nucleotides matching TRBD1. The length of the CDR3 is 14 residues. CDR1 and CDR2 (germline): MNHEY, SVGAGI. Trimming cost V 6 bases and J 1 base; bases outside gene matches: 1. The CDR3 here is CASRGTGNTGELFF. CDR3 coding DNA: TGTGCCAGCAGGGGGACAGGGAACACCGGGGAGCTGTTTTTT.

This rearrangement joins TRBV6-6 to TRBJ1-2, with unresolved D. CDR3 length equals 15 residues. Germline CDR1 is MNHNY and CDR2 is SVGAGI (reference sequence). Trimming stripped 6 bases from V and 10 bases from J, with 24 bases between. The CDR3 loop is CASRHLLFAGLVYTF. The CDR3 nucleotides are TGTGCCAGCAGACATCTACTTTTCGCGGGGTTGGTCTACACCTTC.

This clone was seen just once. V and J are TRBV27 and TRBJ2-7, with 7 bases lining up with TRBD1. The CDR3 runs to 14 residues. The germline V gene has CDR1 MNHEY and CDR2 SMNVEV (reference sequence). V lost 6 bases to trimming and J lost 4 bases; unmatched junction nucleotides: 9. The CDR3 loop reads CASRDPGQLYEQYF. The CDR3 DNA follows: TGTGCCAGCAGGGACCCGGGACAGCTTTACGAGCAGTACTTC.

The chain joins TRBV11-2 to TRBJ1-6; tentative D call: TRBD1 (6 bases). The CDR3 consists of 19 residues. Per germline, CDR1 SGHAT and CDR2 FQNNGV. V was cut by 4 bases and J by 0 bases, with 19 bases left in between. CDR3 DNA sequence: TGTGCCAGCAGCTCCCGGCGGGGGGCAGGGTTCTCCTATAATTCACCCCTCCACTTT. As protein: CASSSRRGAGFSYNSPLHF. The full variable domain, with the rest looked up from reference TRBV11-2 and TRBJ1-6, is EAGVAQSPRYKIIEKRQSVAFWCNPISGHATLYWYQQILGQGPKLLIQFQNNGVVDDSQLPKDRFSAERLKGVDSTLKIQPAKLEDSAVYLCASSSRRGAGFSYNSPLHFGNGTRLTVT.

V is TRBV29-1 and J is TRBJ2-5, with D possibly being TRBD1 (5 bases). This CDR3 region has 15 residues. Germline V CDR1 and CDR2: SQVTM, ANQGSEA. Trimming cost V 5 bases and J 2 bases, with 18 bases left between them. In DNA, the CDR3 is TGCAGCGTTCGTCGCAGGGCACTTTCACAAGAGACCCAGTACTTC. It yields the protein CSVRRRALSQETQYF.

The chain employs TRBV24-1 and TRBJ2-1; D is possibly TRBD1 (5 bases). CDR1 is KGHDR and CDR2 is SFDVKD in the germline V gene. Trimming cost V 0 bases and J 5 bases, with 7 bases left between them. CDR3 length equals 14 residues. CDR3 sequence reads: CATSDLGANNEQFF. CDR3 DNA sequence: TGTGCCACCAGTGATTTGGGGGCGAACAATGAGCAGTTCTTC.

The chain employs TRBV4-1 and TRBJ2-2; 9 bases match TRBD2. This CDR3 has 16 residues. The V gene's germline CDR1 is MGHRA and CDR2 YSYEKL. The trim removed 2 bases at V and 1 base at J, leaving 2 bases unmatched. This CDR3 is CASSQWTSVNTGELFF. In nucleotides, the CDR3 is TGCGCCAGCAGCCAATGGACTAGCGTGAACACCGGGGAGCTGTTTTTT.

The V gene is TRBV10-3, the J gene TRBJ1-1; no firm D call. The V end lost 2 bases, the J end lost 3 bases, and 10 bases lay between the germline ends. Germline CDR1 is ENHRY and CDR2 is SYGVKD. This CDR3 spans 14 amino acids. The CDR3 loop reads CAISEGPMDTEAFF. Written as DNA, the CDR3 is TGTGCCATCAGTGAGGGGCCTATGGACACTGAAGCTTTCTTT.

The V call is TRBV6-2 or TRBV6-3, the J call TRBJ1-1; TRBD1 agrees at 7 bases. Per germline, CDR1 MNHEY and CDR2 SVGEGT. V lost 6 bases, J lost 5 bases, and 12 bases stayed unmatched. The CDR3 has 15 amino acids. CDR3 amino acids: CASRYQDRLGTEAFF. CDR3 nucleotides: TGTGCCAGCAGATACCAGGACAGGCTAGGTACTGAAGCTTTCTTT.

This clone is a singleton in its sample. This chain joins TRBV18 and TRBJ1-2; D may be TRBD1 (5 bases). The V end lost 0 bases, the J end lost 5 bases, and 13 bases lay between the germline ends. Germline CDR1 is KGHSH and CDR2 is LQKENI. This CDR3 spans 15 amino acids. The CDR3 region has the DNA TGTGCCAGCTCACCACCGGCGGCGGGGGATTATGGCTACACCTTC. This codes for CASSPPAAGDYGYTF.

This chain connects TRBV5-6 to TRBJ1-5, with D unclear. Germline CDR1 SGHDT, CDR2 YYEEEE. The V end lost 0 bases, the J end lost 4 bases, and 11 bases lay between the germline ends. This CDR3 is built from 15 residues. CDR3: CASSLGRGENQPQHF. DNA of the CDR3: TGTGCCAGCAGCTTGGGCCGCGGAGAGAATCAGCCCCAGCATTTT.

This chain links TRBV7-9 with TRBJ2-7; maybe TRBD1 (6 bases). Germline V gene lookup returns CDR1 SEHNR and CDR2 FQNEAQ (reference sequence). The CDR3 is made up of 14 amino acids. Trimming cost V 5 bases and J 12 bases, with 23 bases left between them. The CDR3: CASSGIETGAALYF. In DNA form, the CDR3 reads TGTGCCAGCAGCGGGATAGAGACAGGCGCCGCCCTGTACTTC.

This chain connects TRBV3-1 (or the pseudogene TRBV3-2) to TRBJ2-7; possible D gene TRBD2, 6 bases. The CDR3 loop spans 13 amino acids. The V gene lost 0 bases and the J gene lost 7 bases, with 10 bases spanning the gap. CDR1 and CDR2 (germline): LGHDT, YNNKEL (reference sequence). CDR3 nucleotide sequence: TGTGCCAGCAGCCAAGAAGGGGCGGGGGAGCAGTACTTC. Translated: CASSQEGAGEQYF.

The chain uses TRBV7-6 and TRBJ2-3; D might be TRBD2 (6 bases). CDR1 is SGHVS, CDR2 FNYEAQ, per germline. The CDR3 contains 14 residues. Trimming left V 4 bases short and J 2 bases short, with 10 bases between. CDR3 in DNA: TGTGCCAGCAGCTCGGGACTTCCCACAGATACGCAGTATTTT. Amino acids: CASSSGLPTDTQYF.